This T cell receptor beta chain was retrieved from a study of blood T cell repertoires in COVID-19. The wider study: The study drew acute and convalescent COVID-19 samples from the United States, Italy and Spain. Sample material is recorded as cDNA or gDNA derived from T cells, B-cell-depleted T cells, or PBMCs.

Germline CDR1 and CDR2: SGHRS and YFSETQ. The V gene lost 1 base and the J gene lost 4 bases, with 20 bases spanning the gap. CDR3 length: 17 residues. Per the original data handling: Reference gene primer amplification gave nucleated cell count estimates. Measured with immunoSEQ multiplex PCR; TCRdb has only the in-frame clones, and not every one. The V and J calls and clone size are taken from that table; D and trimming were inferred from the DNA. The sample consists of more than 200,000 clones, 65% to 80% of them appearing once. The origin of this receptor is a woman in her 40s with active or convalescent COVID-19. This sequence joins TRBV5-1 and TRBJ1-2; a weak D match, TRBD1 (6 bases). Source material: peripheral blood. This CDR3 is CASSLLLAGVTGYGYTF. The DNA for the CDR3 is TGCGCCAGCAGCTTGCTCCTAGCAGGGGTTACGGGCTATGGCTACACCTTC.